These 26 T cell receptor beta chains originate from one sample sequenced in a study of T cells in Graves' hyperthyroidism and ophthalmopathy. Researchers amplified the TCR beta CDR3 regions from RNA transcripts. The study used the HTBI primer set for a first-round RT-PCR of the TCR CDR3. TCRdb independently ran MiXCR on the multiplex PCR reads; one entry per CDR3 protein. The sample holds 650,000 to 700,000 distinct CDR3 sequences, approximately 15% seen once. Source material: blood. The source is a man between 45 and 60 years old with Graves' hyperthyroidism.

This clonotype appeared many times. The chain carries TRBV12-3 or TRBV12-4 and TRBJ1-3; D unresolved. The CDR3 runs 14 residues. V lost 6 bases and J lost 0, with 9 bases in between. CDR3 in amino acids: CASSPEASGNTIYF. The CDR3 DNA follows: TGTGCCAGCAGCCCAGAGGCCTCTGGAAACACCATATATTTT.

The chain uses TRBV20-1 and TRBJ2-1, with D maybe TRBD2 (5 bases). The CDR3 totals 13 residues. Looked up from germline, CDR1 is DFQATT and CDR2 is SNEGSKA (reference sequence). The V end was cut by 6 bases, the J end by 0 bases, with 9 bases between. Here the CDR3 reads CSAQGSSYNEQFF. DNA for the CDR3: TGCAGTGCACAAGGGAGCTCCTACAATGAGCAGTTCTTC.

The rearrangement links TRBV30 to TRBJ2-4, with TRBD2 matching 11 bases. The CDR3 loop spans 17 amino acids. V shed 4 bases, J shed 0 bases, and the junction held 8 bases outside the gene matches. From germline, CDR1 is GTSNPN and CDR2 SVGIG (reference sequence). CDR3: CAWTASGRPRAKNIQYF. For the CDR3, the DNA is TGTGCCTGGACGGCTAGCGGGAGGCCACGAGCCAAAAACATTCAGTACTTC.

This clonotype was seen only a few times. V and J are TRBV14 and TRBJ2-3; 9 bases map to TRBD2. V lost 0 bases to trimming and J lost 2 bases; unmatched junction nucleotides: 6. Germline-derived CDR1 and CDR2 are SGHDN and FVKESK. The length of the CDR3 is 17 residues. The CDR3 loop reads CASSQDLLAGITDTQYF. DNA of the CDR3: TGTGCCAGCAGCCAAGATCTCCTAGCGGGGATCACAGATACGCAGTATTTT.

This clonotype was recorded many times. The rearrangement uses TRBV20-1 and TRBJ1-1; 7 bases agree with TRBD1. Germline V lookup: CDR1 DFQATT, CDR2 SNEGSKA (reference sequence). V was clipped by 2 bases and J by 5 bases; unmatched bases: 2. The CDR3 contains 12 residues. The CDR3 DNA sequence: TGCAGTGCTAGACCAGGGGGGACTGAAGCTTTCTTT. This translates into CSARPGGTEAFF.

This clonotype was seen ten or more times. The chain recombines TRBV11-2 with TRBJ2-1; 8 nucleotides align to TRBD2. CDR1 and CDR2 (germline): SGHAT, FQNNGV. J lost 8 bases, V lost 0 bases, and 6 bases had no gene match. This CDR3 spans 15 amino acids. In DNA form, the CDR3 reads TGTGCCAGCAGCTTAGAACGGACTAGCTTGGATGAGCAGTTCTTC. Its translation is CASSLERTSLDEQFF.

Only a few counts were recorded for this clonotype. J is TRBJ1-3 and V is TRBV19; unclear D gene. V lost 7 bases and J lost 1, with 20 bases in between. Germline-derived CDR1 and CDR2 are LNHDA and SQIVND (reference sequence). The CDR3 extends over 17 amino acids. The CDR3 loop is CASTSVRLTISGNTIYF. The CDR3 region has the DNA TGTGCCAGTACCTCGGTACGGTTAACAATATCTGGAAACACCATATATTTT.

This clonotype appeared many times. The chain links TRBV29-1 to TRBJ2-3; D is unclear. The CDR3 consists of 12 residues. V gave up 4 bases and J gave up 2 bases, with 7 bases separating them. Germline-derived CDR1 and CDR2 are SQVTM and ANQGSEA. This CDR3 reads CSVGGNTDTQYF. CDR3 nucleotides: TGCAGCGTTGGGGGAAACACAGATACGCAGTATTTT.

The gene calls are TRBV6-2 or TRBV6-3 and TRBJ2-7; D may be TRBD2 (5 bases). Germline CDR1 and CDR2: MNHEY and SVGEGT. There are 14 residues in the CDR3. V lost 7 bases to trimming and J lost 6 bases, with 19 bases between them. The CDR3 coding sequence is TGTGCCAGCAATCCGGGGTTATCTTTGGGCGAGCAGTACTTC. Translated: CASNPGLSLGEQYF.

The rearrangement links TRBV7-9 to TRBJ1-6; D is uncertain. Germline lookup yields CDR1 SEHNR and CDR2 FQNEAQ (reference sequence). V lost 2 bases and J 2 bases, leaving 10 bases between the germline ends. The CDR3 covers 16 residues. The CDR3 is CASSLTVTTYNSPLHF. The CDR3, as DNA: TGTGCCAGCAGCTTAACGGTCACAACCTATAATTCACCCCTCCACTTT.

This clonotype was seen only a few times. This chain links TRBV7-8 with TRBJ2-1; 9 bases are shared with TRBD2. In germline, CDR1 is SGHVS, CDR2 FQNEAQ. This CDR3 region has 14 residues. V trimming: 6 bases; J trimming: 8 bases; junction bases outside the gene matches: 8. CDR3 nucleotide sequence: TGTGCCAGCAGTAGACTAGCGGCTAGGGATGAGCAGTTCTTC. Translated, it gives CASSRLAARDEQFF.

This clonotype occurred many times. The chain is built from TRBV11-2 and TRBJ2-7; D not resolved. This CDR3 has 11 amino acids. V lost 5 bases and J lost 6, with 8 bases in between. CDR1 is SGHAT, CDR2 FQNNGV, per germline. This chain's CDR3 is CASSPAGEQYF. DNA for the CDR3: TGTGCCAGCAGCCCTGCTGGCGAGCAGTACTTC.

This clonotype was seen only a few times. The chain joins TRBV19 to TRBJ2-7; no clear D gene. V gave up 3 bases and J gave up 0 bases, with 6 bases separating them. CDR1 is LNHDA, CDR2 SQIVND, per germline (reference sequence). CDR3 length: 13 amino acids. The CDR3 loop is CASSIKDSYEQYF. CDR3 sequence (DNA): TGTGCCAGTAGTATTAAAGACTCCTACGAGCAGTACTTC.

This clonotype was seen repeatedly, ten times or more. The V gene is TRBV7-8, the J gene TRBJ2-1; perhaps TRBD2 as D (5 bases). The V gene lost 1 base and the J gene lost 7 bases, with 14 bases spanning the gap. The germline V gene has CDR1 SGHVS and CDR2 FQNEAQ. The CDR3 runs to 15 residues. CDR3 nucleotides: TGTGCCAGCAGCTTAGTTCGGGGTGGGCAGAATGAGCAGTTCTTC. As protein: CASSLVRGGQNEQFF.

Many counts were recorded for this clonotype. The rearrangement uses TRBV7-9 and TRBJ2-3; a weak D match, TRBD2 (6 bases). The V gene lost 5 bases and the J gene lost 5 bases, with 17 bases spanning the gap. Germline loops: CDR1 SEHNR, CDR2 FQNEAQ (reference sequence). The CDR3 extends over 15 amino acids. The DNA for the CDR3 is TGTGCCAGCAGCCCCCTCCCGGGAGATCTAGATACGCAGTATTTT. Its protein is CASSPLPGDLDTQYF.

The CDR3 nucleotides read TGTGCCAGCAGTGAACGGACAGCCAATTCACCCCTCCACTTT. Translating gives CASSERTANSPLHF. The chain is built from TRBV2 and TRBJ1-6, with D possibly matching TRBD1 (6 bases). The CDR3 sequence is 14 residues long. Per the germline V gene, CDR1 is SNHLY and CDR2 is FYNNEI. V gave up 2 bases and J gave up 7 bases, with 9 bases separating them.

This clonotype came up many times. V gene TRBV28 combines with J gene TRBJ2-2; 16 bases align to TRBD2. CDR3 length: 15 residues. Unmatched junction bases numbered 6, after V lost 8 bases and J lost 9 bases. The germline gives CDR1 MDHEN, CDR2 SYDVKM. CDR3 sequence reads: CASGGTSGRARELFF. The CDR3 DNA is TGTGCCAGCGGGGGGACTAGCGGGAGGGCCAGGGAGCTGTTTTTT.

This clonotype appeared many times. The chain is built from TRBV2 and TRBJ2-1; D not resolved. The germline gives CDR1 SNHLY, CDR2 FYNNEI. This CDR3 spans 13 amino acids. V was pared by 11 bases and J by 0 bases, with 11 bases between. The CDR3 coding sequence is TGTGCCGGGTGCAGGAGCTCCTACAATGAGCAGTTCTTC. Its translation: CAGCRSSYNEQFF.

This rearrangement joins TRBV28 to TRBJ2-1; a weak D match, TRBD2 (5 bases). The CDR3 is made up of 16 amino acids. Germline V CDR1 and CDR2: MDHEN, SYDVKM. V dropped 5 bases and J dropped 0 bases, with 14 bases sitting between them. CDR3 sequence reads: CASSTYSVSSYNEQFF. In DNA, the CDR3 is TGTGCCAGCAGTACGTATAGCGTGAGCTCCTACAATGAGCAGTTCTTC. Full variable domain (remainder filled in from reference TRBV28 and TRBJ2-1): DVKVTQSSRYLVKRTGEKVFLECVQDMDHENMFWYRQDPGLGLRLIYFSYDVKMKEKGDIPEGYSVSREKKERFSLILESASTNQTSMYLCASSTYSVSSYNEQFFGPGTRLTVL.

This clonotype has only a few counts. This chain connects TRBV5-1 to TRBJ1-1, with TRBD1 identical over 9 bases. The CDR3 runs to 15 residues. CDR1 and CDR2 from the germline V gene are SGHRS and YFSETQ. The V segment lost 4 bases and the J segment 5 bases; nucleotides outside the gene matches: 9. The DNA of the CDR3 is TGCGCCAGCAGCCTCTACCCAGGGACAGGGACTGAAGCTTTCTTT. It codes for CASSLYPGTGTEAFF.

This clonotype was observed a few times. One end of the junction is discordant with germline, which a read error may explain. The chain is built from TRBV3-1 and TRBJ2-7; D ambiguous. CDR3 length: 14 amino acids. The V gene's germline CDR1 is LGHDT and CDR2 YNNKEL (reference sequence). Written as DNA, the CDR3 is TGTACCAGCAGCCAACAATGGAGCTCCTACGAGCAGTACTTC. Translating gives CTSSQQWSSYEQYF.

This clonotype appeared many times. This chain connects TRBV18 to TRBJ2-1; TRBD2 matches at 13 bases. This CDR3 contains 16 residues. V lost 3 bases, J lost 8 bases, and 7 bases stayed unmatched. Germline lookup yields CDR1 KGHSH and CDR2 LQKENI. The CDR3 sequence: CASSPELAGGPDEQFF. For the CDR3, the DNA is TGTGCCAGCTCACCCGAACTAGCGGGAGGGCCAGATGAGCAGTTCTTC.

This clonotype turned up a few times. The V and J genes are TRBV12-3 or TRBV12-4 and TRBJ1-2, with D possibly being TRBD1 (6 bases). The CDR3 sequence is 13 residues long. V was trimmed by 0 bases and J by 6 bases, leaving 8 bases between them. CDR3 in DNA: TGTGCCAGCAGTTTAGCACAGGGAAATGGCTACACCTTC. Translated: CASSLAQGNGYTF.

This clonotype was seen repeatedly, ten times or more. The rearrangement uses TRBV10-3 and TRBJ2-1; 8 bases match TRBD2. Germline loops: CDR1 ENHRY, CDR2 SYGVKD. The V and J ends lost 0 bases and 10 bases, in that order; junction bases with no gene match: 11. This CDR3 has 16 amino acids. CDR3 DNA sequence: TGTGCCATCAGTGAGTCGGATCCTAGCGGGCGATTAGAGCAGTTCTTC. Its protein is CAISESDPSGRLEQFF.

This clonotype occurred many times. The rearrangement uses TRBV11-2 and TRBJ2-3; D is perhaps TRBD1 (6 bases). Looked up from germline, CDR1 is SGHAT and CDR2 is FQNNGV. There are 16 residues in the CDR3. Deletions cut 0 bases from V and 2 bases from J, with 12 bases between. The DNA for the CDR3 is TGTGCCAGCAGCTTAGATGTGGCAGGGGCCACAGATACGCAGTATTTT. The encoded protein is CASSLDVAGATDTQYF.

The chain carries TRBV20-1 and TRBJ1-5, with TRBD1 matching 8 bases. The germline CDR1 and CDR2 sequences are DFQATT and SNEGSKA (reference sequence). The ends lost 5 bases at V and 0 bases at J; junction bases unmatched: 3. The CDR3 is 14 amino acids. CDR3 sequence reads: CSASRGLSNQPQHF. The CDR3 nucleotides are TGCAGTGCTTCCAGGGGGCTTAGCAATCAGCCCCAGCATTTT.